Presented here are 23 T cell receptor beta chains from one specimen sequenced in a study of cytomegalovirus exposure and HLA in healthy donors. Both 60 Vbeta primers and 13 Jbeta primers went into the PCR. Data came from immunoSEQ multiplex PCR; TCRdb stores just in-frame clones and leaves some out. This repertoire shows 90,000 to 100,000 clones, approximately 76% found once; its top ten account for 19%. The specimen sequenced was PBMCs. These receptors were obtained from an older woman in good health and CMV-seropositive.

The chain uses TRBV2 and TRBJ1-1, with 10 bases lining up with TRBD1. This CDR3 region has 13 residues. The junction had 6 bases not matched to a gene; V was cut back by 11 bases and J by 3 bases. CDR1 SNHLY and CDR2 FYNNEI come from the germline V gene. The CDR3, as DNA: TGTGCCGGACAGGGGGTGGGGGACACTGAAGCTTTCTTT. Translated: CAGQGVGDTEAFF.

The chain couples TRBV6-4 to TRBJ2-1; tentatively, D is TRBD1 (6 bases). Trimming stripped 2 bases from V and 6 bases from J, with 8 bases between. CDR1 and CDR2 (germline): MRHNA, SNTAGT. This CDR3 is built from 13 residues. In nucleotides, the CDR3 is TGTGCCAGCAGTGACCGGGACACCAATGAGCAGTTCTTC. Its translation is CASSDRDTNEQFF.

The chain uses TRBV10-1 and TRBJ2-3; tentatively, D is TRBD2 (6 bases). CDR1 is WNHNN, CDR2 SYGVQD, per germline (reference sequence). The CDR3 runs 13 residues. V lost 10 bases and J lost 6, with 17 bases in between. CDR3 residues: CATRDGGKDTQYF. As DNA, the CDR3 is TGCGCCACTAGGGACGGAGGGAAGGATACGCAGTATTTT.

This chain uses TRBV19 with TRBJ1-5; TRBD1 aligns across 9 bases. CDR1 is LNHDA, CDR2 SQIVND, per germline (reference sequence). The CDR3 loop spans 16 amino acids. V was clipped by 9 bases and J by 3 bases; unmatched bases: 12. For the CDR3, the DNA is TGTGCCAGCACACAGGGGGCAAAAAGAAACAATCAGCCCCAGCATTTT. Amino acids: CASTQGAKRNNQPQHF.

This rearrangement joins TRBV2 to TRBJ2-1, with 11 bases matching TRBD2. The CDR3 contains 15 residues. The V gene's germline CDR1 is SNHLY and CDR2 FYNNEI. Unmatched junction bases numbered 6, after V lost 1 base and J lost 10 bases. Here the CDR3 DNA reads TGTGCCAGCAGTGAAGGACTAGCGGGACCGGTCGAGCAGTTCTTC. Its protein product is CASSEGLAGPVEQFF.

The chain has TRBV6-6 and TRBJ2-7, with D perhaps matching TRBD2 (5 bases). V gave up 4 bases and J gave up 6 bases, with 16 bases separating them. Germline V lookup: CDR1 MNHNY, CDR2 SVGAGI (reference sequence). There are 14 residues in the CDR3. Here the CDR3 reads CASSSTGLPAEQYF. DNA for the CDR3: TGTGCCAGCAGTTCGACTGGACTCCCCGCCGAGCAGTACTTC.

V gene TRBV9 combines with J gene TRBJ1-2; unclear D gene. V was shortened by 6 bases and J by 4 bases, with 10 bases between the two germline ends. The length of the CDR3 is 12 residues. Looked up from germline, CDR1 is SGDLS and CDR2 is YYNGEE. CDR3 sequence: CASTGLFYGYTF. In DNA, the CDR3 is TGTGCCAGCACCGGACTGTTCTATGGCTACACCTTC.

This chain links TRBV5-1 with TRBJ2-7; TRBD1 agrees at 11 bases. V was clipped by 4 bases and J by 5 bases; unmatched bases: 8. Per the germline V gene, CDR1 is SGHRS and CDR2 is YFSETQ. CDR3 size: 15 residues. Written as DNA, the CDR3 is TGCGCCAGCAGCCGAACCGGGACAGGGGGAAACGAGCAGTACTTC. This codes for CASSRTGTGGNEQYF.

The rearrangement links TRBV7-2 to TRBJ1-4; tentatively, D is TRBD1 (5 bases). V lost 4 bases to trimming and J lost 8 bases, with 11 bases between them. This CDR3 has 13 amino acids. Germline V gives CDR1 SGHTA, CDR2 FQGNSA. This CDR3 reads CASSWAGNEKLFF. CDR3 in DNA: TGTGCCAGCAGCTGGGCAGGGAACGAAAAACTGTTTTTT. The full variable domain, with the rest looked up from reference TRBV7-2 and TRBJ1-4, is GAGVSQSPSNKVTEKGKDVELRCDPISGHTALYWYRQSLGQGLEFLIYFQGNSAPDKSGLPSDRFSAERTGGSVSTLTIQRTQQEDSAVYLCASSWAGNEKLFFGSGTQLSVL.

The V call is TRBV27, the J call TRBJ2-2; D unclear. V was clipped by 4 bases and J by 1 base, with 4 bases between them. The CDR3 loop spans 13 amino acids. The germline CDR1 and CDR2 sequences are MNHEY and SMNVEV (reference sequence). CDR3 nucleotide sequence: TGTGCCAGCAGTTCTCTGAACACCGGGGAGCTGTTTTTT. Residues: CASSSLNTGELFF.

The chain is built from TRBV11-2 and TRBJ1-1; D ambiguous. There are 15 residues in the CDR3. The germline V gene encodes CDR1 SGHAT and CDR2 FQNNGV. V was clipped by 1 base and J by 5 bases, with 14 bases between them. DNA for the CDR3: TGTGCCAGCAGCTTAGCCCGTGGTGAGTTAACTGAAGCTTTCTTT. Translation: CASSLARGELTEAFF.

With respect to this clone: The identical CDR3 is also encoded by other nucleotide sequences in the sample. V is TRBV5-1 and J is TRBJ2-7; 7 nucleotides match TRBD1. Germline V gene lookup returns CDR1 SGHRS and CDR2 YFSETQ. The CDR3 is 13 amino acids. After removal of 4 bases from V and 2 bases from J, the junction contained 3 bases not matched to a gene. CDR3 protein: CASSRDSAYEQYF. CDR3 DNA: TGCGCCAGCAGCAGGGACAGCGCCTACGAGCAGTACTTC.

J is TRBJ1-1 and V is TRBV7-9; no firm D call. The ends were cut back, 2 bases at V and 0 bases at J, with 7 bases in the middle. The CDR3 is made up of 14 amino acids. Germline loops: CDR1 SEHNR, CDR2 FQNEAQ (reference sequence). CDR3 sequence: CASSLTEMNTEAFF. CDR3 bases: TGTGCCAGCAGCTTAACTGAGATGAACACTGAAGCTTTCTTT. Supplemented by reference TRBV7-9 and TRBJ1-1, the full variable domain reads DTGVSQNPRHKITKRGQNVTFRCDPISEHNRLYWYRQTLGQGPEFLTYFQNEAQLEKSRLLSDRFSAERPKGSFSTLEIQRTEQGDSAMYLCASSLTEMNTEAFFGQGTRLTVV.

The V gene is TRBV11-3, the J gene TRBJ2-3, with 9 bases lining up with TRBD1. J was trimmed by 3 bases and V by 5 bases; bases with no gene match: 6. Germline V gives CDR1 SGHNT, CDR2 YENEEA. The CDR3 is made up of 15 amino acids. The chain's CDR3 is CASSTRTGVTDTQYF. DNA for the CDR3: TGTGCCAGCAGCACGCGGACAGGGGTAACAGATACGCAGTATTTT. Full variable domain (missing parts from reference TRBV11-3 and TRBJ2-3): EAGVVQSPRYKIIEKKQPVAFWCNPISGHNTLYWYLQNLGQGPELLIRYENEEAVDDSQLPKDRFSAERLKGVDSTLKIQPAELGDSAVYLCASSTRTGVTDTQYFGPGTRLTVL.

This rearrangement joins TRBV18 to TRBJ1-5; tentatively, D is TRBD1 (6 bases). The V end was cut by 0 bases, the J end by 6 bases, with 9 bases between. CDR3 length: 14 amino acids. The germline CDR1 and CDR2 sequences are KGHSH and LQKENI. The DNA of the CDR3 is TGTGCCAGCTCACCACCGGGGGCCGGTCAGCCCCAGCATTTT. Its protein product is CASSPPGAGQPQHF.

The genes are TRBV6-5 and TRBJ1-1; a weak D match, TRBD1 (5 bases). Trimming pared 10 bases from V and 11 bases from J, leaving 17 bases between. CDR1 MNHEY and CDR2 SVGAGI come from the germline V gene. The CDR3 is 11 amino acids. The CDR3 loop is CATRAGVGAFF. For the CDR3, the DNA is TGTGCCACCCGCGCGGGGGTGGGGGCTTTCTTT.

Note on this clone: Additional DNA sequences in this sample encode the identical CDR3. The genes are TRBV29-1 and TRBJ1-2; D gene uncertain. The CDR3 length is 11 residues. Trimming removed 7 bases at V and 4 bases at J, with 10 bases between. CDR1 is SQVTM, CDR2 ANQGSEA, per germline. CDR3 coding DNA: TGCAGCGACGGAGGCGGCTATGGCTACACCTTC. Translation: CSDGGGYGYTF. The full variable domain, its missing parts supplied by reference TRBV29-1 and TRBJ1-2, is SAVISQKPSRDICQRGTSLTIQCQVDSQVTMMFWYRQQPGQSLTLIATANQGSEATYESGFVIDKFPISRPNLTFSTLTVSNMSPEDSSIYLCSDGGGYGYTFGSGTRLTVV.

About this clone: Other DNA sequences in the sample encode the same CDR3. This chain uses TRBV4-1 with TRBJ2-1; TRBD1 is a possible D gene (8 bases). V was cut by 7 bases and J by 5 bases, with 24 bases left in between. This CDR3 spans 17 amino acids. Germline CDR1 and CDR2: MGHRA and YSYEKL. CDR3 DNA sequence: TGCGCCAGCACCGGTCGGCCGAACAGGGGGGGACACAATGAGCAGTTCTTC. This translates into CASTGRPNRGGHNEQFF.

The rearrangement joins TRBV30 to TRBJ1-1, with a weak D call TRBD1 (6 bases). Germline V lookup: CDR1 GTSNPN, CDR2 SVGIG (reference sequence). V lost 4 bases and J lost 4, with 13 bases in between. The CDR3 has 13 amino acids. This CDR3 reads CAWKQGGTTEAFF. For the CDR3, the DNA is TGTGCCTGGAAACAGGGCGGAACCACTGAAGCTTTCTTT.

V and J are TRBV6-1 and TRBJ2-2; 8 bases fit TRBD1. The J segment lost 7 bases and the V segment lost 6 bases, leaving 7 bases of the junction unmatched. This CDR3 contains 14 residues. Germline V gene sequence: CDR1 MNHNS, CDR2 SASEGT. CDR3 protein: CASRRGTGVGELFF. The DNA for the CDR3 is TGTGCCAGCAGGCGCGGGACAGGTGTCGGGGAGCTGTTTTTT.

For the CDR3, the DNA is TGTGCCAGCAGCGTAGTGAGTACGAACACCGGGGAGCTGTTTTTT. This codes for CASSVVSTNTGELFF. The V gene is TRBV9, the J gene TRBJ2-2; D gene ambiguous. The length of the CDR3 is 15 residues. Germline values: CDR1 SGDLS, CDR2 YYNGEE. Trimming removed 0 bases at V and 0 bases at J, with 6 bases between.

The chain joins TRBV29-1 to TRBJ1-5; D is unresolved. Trimming removed 7 bases from V and 0 bases from J, with 10 bases in between. Germline V gives CDR1 SQVTM, CDR2 ANQGSEA. The CDR3 spans 13 residues. The CDR3 is CSARQASNQPQHF. DNA for the CDR3: TGCAGCGCCCGGCAGGCTAGCAATCAGCCCCAGCATTTT.

The rearrangement joins TRBV11-2 to TRBJ1-1, with D possibly TRBD1 on 5 matching bases. The CDR3 consists of 13 residues. Germline CDR1 and CDR2: SGHAT and FQNNGV. Trimming stripped 5 bases from V and 4 bases from J, with 11 bases between. The CDR3 loop is CASSIRVGTEAFF. CDR3 sequence (DNA): TGTGCCAGCAGCATCAGGGTAGGCACTGAAGCTTTCTTT.